The entry below gives a single T cell receptor beta chain sequence along with its context. At one end the junction does not follow the germline gene, possibly because of a read error. The CDR3 has 15 amino acids. Germline V gives CDR1 SSHAT, CDR2 FNYEAQ (reference sequence). The method was immunoSEQ multiplex PCR; TCRdb's version includes in-frame clones alone and lacks a portion of them. The data contain about 100,000 clones, 94% of them singletons. This entry comes from a study of siplizumab effects on memory and regulatory T cells. This clonotype was sampled from a human donor in good health. V and J are TRBV7-7 and TRBJ2-5, with 11 bases lining up with TRBD2. The source material was non-Treg CD4+ T cells sorted from blood. In DNA, the CDR3 is TGTGCTAGCAGCTTACTAGCGGGAGCATCAGAGACCCAGTACTTC. This codes for CASSLLAGASETQYF.